This passage covers 4 T cell receptor beta chains from one sample sequenced in a study of T cells in tuberculosis. The assay was immunoSEQ multiplex PCR, and TCRdb's table has in-frame clones only and misses some. The table records approximately 59,000 clones, 80% to 85% of them present only once. Sorting used thawed, overnight-rested PBMC stained with anti-CD3, a viability dye and GMM-loaded CD1B tetramer. The lipid loaded on the CD1B tetramers was C32 glucose monomycolate from Rhodococcus equi. The sample consisted of CD1b-GMM tetramer-negative cells sorted from PBMCs. Receptor source: an adult woman with latent tuberculosis.

Written as DNA, the CDR3 is TGCGCCAGCAGTCGTCCTAGCGGGGGGGCCGTCGGGGAGCTGTTTTTT. It translates to CASSRPSGGAVGELFF. V and J are TRBV10-2 and TRBJ2-2, with 12 bases lining up with TRBD2. The V gene end was trimmed by 5 bases and the J gene end by 7 bases; junction bases not matched to a gene: 8. This CDR3 contains 16 residues. Germline V gene sequence: CDR1 WSHSY, CDR2 SAAADI.

The chain recombines TRBV19 with TRBJ1-4, with a weak D call TRBD1 (5 bases). Trimming removed 11 bases from V and 4 bases from J, with 17 bases in between. Per germline, CDR1 LNHDA and CDR2 SQIVND (reference sequence). The CDR3 contains 14 residues. CDR3 DNA: TGTGCCCTAAGTATGGGGGGGGGTAATGAAAAACTGTTTTTT. It encodes CALSMGGGNEKLFF.

The chain couples TRBV21-1 to TRBJ2-1; the table's D call of TRBD2 was not tested on the DNA. TRBV21-1 is labeled a pseudogene. This CDR3 is 17 amino acids long. CDR3 in DNA: TGTGCCAGCACCCCCCCCCAGGCGGGAGGGGCCTACAATGAGCAGTTCTTC. It yields the protein CASTPPQAGGAYNEQFF.

This clone was seen only once. The chain employs TRBV6-4 and TRBJ2-5; perhaps TRBD1 as D (5 bases). The end of the DNA aligns better with TRBJ2-7, so the J call may be wrong. Germline CDR1 and CDR2: MRHNA and SNTAGT. CDR3 length: 16 residues. The CDR3 is CASSDSVGRRTYEQYF. As DNA, the CDR3 is TGTGCCAGCAGTGACTCGGTGGGGCGTAGAACCTACGAGCAGTACTTC.